The 17 T cell receptor beta chains below come from one sample, sequenced in a study of T cell changes during pregnancy in multiple sclerosis. The repertoire was sequenced with immunoSEQ multiplex PCR; TCRdb's copy has only in-frame clones and lacks some. Here the sample spans some 43,000 clones, roughly 90% being singletons. This material consisted of peripheral blood, taken in the first trimester of pregnancy. The receptors here all came from a female donor in good health, enrolled as a control in a pregnancy study.

The genes are TRBV19 and TRBJ2-1; 7 bases are shared with TRBD2. Germline CDR1 is LNHDA and CDR2 is SQIVND (reference sequence). Germline trimming cut 5 bases from V and 0 bases from J; bases unmatched to any gene: 10. This CDR3 comprises 17 residues. CDR3 coding DNA: TGTGCCAGTAGTCTAATACCTAGCGGAAGCTCCTACAATGAGCAGTTCTTC. This codes for CASSLIPSGSSYNEQFF.

The CDR3 is CSVVTGWATEAFF. The CDR3 nucleotides read TGCAGCGTTGTAACAGGATGGGCCACTGAAGCTTTCTTT. V usage is TRBV29-1 and J usage is TRBJ1-1; D perhaps matches TRBD1 (5 bases). The CDR3 runs 13 residues. V gave up 4 bases and J gave up 4 bases, with 13 bases separating them. Germline V gives CDR1 SQVTM, CDR2 ANQGSEA.

This rearrangement joins TRBV5-1 to TRBJ1-2; D not certain. This CDR3 region has 15 residues. V lost 7 bases and J lost 0, with 16 bases in between. Germline CDR1 reads SGHRS; CDR2 reads YFSETQ. The CDR3 is CASPPRWLANYGYTF. The DNA of the CDR3 is TGCGCCAGCCCGCCGAGGTGGTTAGCTAACTATGGCTACACCTTC.

This clone has only one observation. The rearrangement links TRBV5-8 to TRBJ2-1, with D perhaps TRBD2 (6 bases). CDR3 size: 13 residues. Trimming stripped 2 bases from V and 12 bases from J, with 15 bases between. Germline lookup yields CDR1 SGHTS and CDR2 YDEGEE. CDR3: CASSFQPGVGQFF. The CDR3 DNA is TGTGCCAGCAGCTTTCAGCCGGGGGTCGGGCAGTTCTTC.

V usage is TRBV5-1 and J usage is TRBJ1-4; D gene uncertain. The germline CDR1 and CDR2 sequences are SGHRS and YFSETQ. This CDR3 has 14 residues. V gave up 3 bases and J gave up 0 bases, with 6 bases separating them. CDR3 nucleotides: TGCGCCAGCAGCTCGACAACAACTAATGAAAAACTGTTTTTT. Its protein product is CASSSTTTNEKLFF.

Here the CDR3 reads CASSFRTGGGGHYGYTF. The CDR3 DNA follows: TGTGCCAGCAGCTTCCGGACAGGGGGCGGGGGACACTATGGCTACACCTTC. The J gene is TRBJ1-2, the V gene TRBV13; TRBD1 matches at 11 bases. The germline V gene has CDR1 PRHDT and CDR2 FYEKMQ (reference sequence). CDR3 length: 17 residues. J gave up 3 bases and V 3 bases, and 9 bases lay outside the gene matches.

The chain has TRBV11-2 and TRBJ2-1, with 10 bases matching TRBD2. CDR1 and CDR2 (germline): SGHAT, FQNNGV. This CDR3 contains 14 residues. The V segment lost 4 bases and the J segment 5 bases; nucleotides outside the gene matches: 2. The CDR3 sequence is CASSYTSGDNEQFF. CDR3 bases: TGTGCCAGCAGCTATACTAGCGGGGACAATGAGCAGTTCTTC.

J is TRBJ2-4 and V is TRBV7-2; 8 positions match TRBD1. The CDR3 is 14 amino acids. CDR1 is SGHTA and CDR2 is FQGNSA in the germline V gene. With V trimmed by 4 bases and J by 6 bases, 5 bases remained unmatched. This CDR3 reads CASSSRQGRNIQYF. The CDR3 DNA reads as TGTGCCAGCAGCTCACGACAGGGGAGAAACATTCAGTACTTC.

The CDR3 DNA reads TGTGCCAGCTCACTAAAACCCCCTTCCGAGTACTTC. This encodes CASSLKPPSEYF. The genes are TRBV7-2 and TRBJ2-5; D unclear. The CDR3 covers 12 residues. The germline gives CDR1 SGHTA, CDR2 FQGNSA. V lost 8 bases and J lost 12, with 19 bases in between.

The genes are TRBV2 and TRBJ2-1; 10 nucleotides align to TRBD2. With 6 bases clipped from V and 9 bases from J, the junction kept 8 bases outside the gene matches. CDR1 SNHLY and CDR2 FYNNEI come from the germline V gene. CDR3 size: 14 residues. The CDR3 region has the DNA TGTGCCAGCAGGGCGGCTAGCGGGAGTGGTGAGCAGTTCTTC. Encoded protein: CASRAASGSGEQFF.

The chain joins TRBV11-2 to TRBJ2-1, with D possibly TRBD2 on 7 matching bases. Germline CDR1 and CDR2: SGHAT and FQNNGV. Trimming left V 5 bases short and J 2 bases short, with 16 bases between. The CDR3 runs to 16 residues. The CDR3 coding sequence is TGTGCCAGCAGCCCGATCATCGGGGGGCCCTACAATGAGCAGTTCTTC. Encoded protein: CASSPIIGGPYNEQFF.

The chain combines TRBV9 with TRBJ2-3; 8 bases fit TRBD1. The J segment lost 0 bases and the V segment lost 2 bases, leaving 5 bases of the junction unmatched. The V gene's germline CDR1 is SGDLS and CDR2 YYNGEE. The CDR3 extends over 16 amino acids. CDR3: CASSVQGASSTDTQYF. In DNA, the CDR3 is TGTGCCAGCAGCGTTCAGGGGGCTTCTAGCACAGATACGCAGTATTTT.

This chain connects TRBV30 to TRBJ2-1, with 14 positions matching TRBD2. CDR1 is GTSNPN, CDR2 SVGIG, per germline (reference sequence). This CDR3 is built from 16 residues. V trimming: 2 bases; J trimming: 7 bases; junction bases outside the gene matches: 7. The CDR3 DNA sequence: TGTGCCTGGAGTCCAAGGACTAGCGGGAGGATGAATGAGCAGTTCTTC. It translates to CAWSPRTSGRMNEQFF. Complete variable domain (other parts from reference TRBV30 and TRBJ2-1): SQTIHQWPATLVQPVGSPLSLECTVEGTSNPNLYWYRQAAGRGLQLLFYSVGIGQISSEVPQNLSASRPQDRQFILSSKKLLLSDSGFYLCAWSPRTSGRMNEQFFGPGTRLTVL.

The chain carries TRBV28 and TRBJ1-2; TRBD1 aligns across 8 bases. This CDR3 has 14 residues. The germline CDR1 and CDR2 sequences are MDHEN and SYDVKM. Unmatched junction bases numbered 8, after V lost 7 bases and J lost 4 bases. CDR3 in amino acids: CASNKDRGGYGYTF. The CDR3 bases are TGTGCCAGCAACAAAGACAGGGGTGGCTATGGCTACACCTTC.

This sequence joins TRBV19 and TRBJ1-1; 8 bases are shared with TRBD1. Trimming removed 4 bases from V and 2 bases from J; junction bases left unmatched: 6. Germline V gives CDR1 LNHDA, CDR2 SQIVND (reference sequence). The CDR3 covers 15 residues. CDR3 amino acids: CASSTTGEANTEAFF. The CDR3 DNA follows: TGTGCCAGTAGTACGACAGGGGAGGCAAACACTGAAGCTTTCTTT. The full variable domain, completed using reference TRBV19 and TRBJ1-1, is DGGITQSPKYLFRKEGQNVTLSCEQNLNHDAMYWYRQDPGQGLRLIYYSQIVNDFQKGDIAEGYSVSREKKESFPLTVTSAQKNPTAFYLCASSTTGEANTEAFFGQGTRLTVV.

This rearrangement joins TRBV19 to TRBJ1-2; TRBD1 matches 12 bases. With V trimmed by 0 bases and J by 6 bases, 5 bases remained unmatched. Germline loops: CDR1 LNHDA, CDR2 SQIVND (reference sequence). This CDR3 is built from 16 residues. The CDR3, as DNA: TGTGCCAGTAGTATAGATCGGGACAGGGGGCGAGATGGCTACACCTTC. It is translated as CASSIDRDRGRDGYTF. Combining the CDR3 with reference TRBV19 and TRBJ1-2 gives the whole variable domain DGGITQSPKYLFRKEGQNVTLSCEQNLNHDAMYWYRQDPGQGLRLIYYSQIVNDFQKGDIAEGYSVSREKKESFPLTVTSAQKNPTAFYLCASSIDRDRGRDGYTFGSGTRLTVV.

V gene TRBV5-1 combines with J gene TRBJ1-2; a weak D match, TRBD1 (6 bases). Looked up from germline, CDR1 is SGHRS and CDR2 is YFSETQ. The ends were cut back, 5 bases at V and 2 bases at J, with 10 bases in the middle. This CDR3 spans 13 amino acids. The CDR3 sequence is CASSRDINYGYTF. The CDR3 DNA reads as TGCGCCAGCAGTCGGGACATCAACTATGGCTACACCTTC.